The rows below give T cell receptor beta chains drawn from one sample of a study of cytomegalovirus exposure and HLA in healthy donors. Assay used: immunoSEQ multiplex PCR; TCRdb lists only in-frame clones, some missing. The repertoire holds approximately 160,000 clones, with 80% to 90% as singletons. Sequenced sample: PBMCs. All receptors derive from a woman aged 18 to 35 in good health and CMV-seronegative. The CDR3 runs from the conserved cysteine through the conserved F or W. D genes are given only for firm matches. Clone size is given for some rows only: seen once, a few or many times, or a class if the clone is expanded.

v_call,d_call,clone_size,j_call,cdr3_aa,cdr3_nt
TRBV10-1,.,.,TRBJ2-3,CASSEPWASDTQYF,TGCGCCAGCAGTGAGCCATGGGCGTCAGATACGCAGTATTTT
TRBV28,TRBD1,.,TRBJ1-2,CASSPGQVPSGYTF,TGTGCCAGCAGCCCCGGACAGGTGCCCAGTGGCTACACCTTC
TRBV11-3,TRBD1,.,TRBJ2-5,CASGQGVQETQYF,TGTGCCAGCGGGCAGGGGGTTCAAGAGACCCAGTACTTC
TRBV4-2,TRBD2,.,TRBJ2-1,CASSQETSGTYNEQFF,TGTGCCAGCAGCCAAGAGACTAGCGGGACTTACAATGAGCAGTTCTTC
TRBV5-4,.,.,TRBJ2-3,CASSGAADTQYF,TGTGCCAGCAGCGGAGCCGCGGATACGCAGTATTTT
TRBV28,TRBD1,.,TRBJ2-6,CASSYHSQGAPGANVLTF,TGTGCCAGCAGTTACCATTCACAGGGGGCGCCCGGGGCCAACGTCCTGACTTTC
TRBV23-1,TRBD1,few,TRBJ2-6,CASSQGQGETRSGANVLTF,TGCGCCAGCAGTCAAGGGCAGGGGGAGACGCGCTCTGGGGCCAACGTCCTGACTTTC
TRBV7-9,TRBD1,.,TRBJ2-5,CASSLGQGDWKTQYF,TGTGCCAGCAGCTTAGGACAGGGAGATTGGAAGACCCAGTACTTC
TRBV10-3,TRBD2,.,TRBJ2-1,CAIRDLAGPDNEQFF,TGTGCCATCAGGGACTTAGCGGGACCGGACAATGAGCAGTTCTTC
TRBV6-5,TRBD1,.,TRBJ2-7,CASSRTGNSYEQYF,TGTGCCAGCAGTCGGACAGGAAACTCCTACGAGCAGTACTTC
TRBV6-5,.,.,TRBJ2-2,CASSSLTGWGTGELFF,TGTGCCAGCAGTTCGCTGACAGGTTGGGGAACCGGGGAGCTGTTTTTT
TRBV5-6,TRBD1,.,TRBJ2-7,CASSQGQGYVVTYEQYF,TGTGCCAGCAGCCAAGGACAGGGGTACGTCGTCACCTACGAGCAGTACTTC
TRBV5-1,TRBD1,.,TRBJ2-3,CASSLDGTGTDTQYF,TGCGCCAGCAGCTTGGATGGGACAGGCACAGATACGCAGTATTTT
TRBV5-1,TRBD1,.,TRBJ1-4,CASSFQGAIEEKLFF,TGCGCCAGCAGCTTCCAGGGGGCTATAGAAGAAAAACTGTTTTTT
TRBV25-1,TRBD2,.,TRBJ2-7,CASSESTGTITEQYF,TGTGCCAGCAGTGAATCCACGGGGACTATCACCGAGCAGTACTTC
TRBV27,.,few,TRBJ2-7,CASSSSVAGGPPYEQYF,.
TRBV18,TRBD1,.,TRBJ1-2,CASSPRTGPDDGYTF,TGTGCCAGCTCTCCCCGGACAGGGCCTGACGATGGCTACACCTTC
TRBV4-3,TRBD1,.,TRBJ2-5,CASSQGAGTGAETQYF,TGCGCCAGCAGCCAAGGTGCTGGGACAGGGGCAGAGACCCAGTACTTC
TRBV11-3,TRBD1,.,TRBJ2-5,CASSSGTGYQETQYF,TGTGCCAGCAGCTCCGGGACAGGATACCAAGAGACCCAGTACTTC
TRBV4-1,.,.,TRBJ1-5,CASSREPNQENQPQHF,TGCGCCAGCAGCCGCGAACCTAACCAGGAAAATCAGCCCCAGCATTTT
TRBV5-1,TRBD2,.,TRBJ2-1,CASSLKASGVEGYEQFF,TGCGCCAGCAGCTTGAAGGCTAGCGGGGTGGAGGGATATGAGCAGTTCTTC
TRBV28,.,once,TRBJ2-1,CASTLGGGLINEQFF,TGTGCCAGCACTCTCGGAGGGGGCCTGATCAATGAGCAGTTCTTC
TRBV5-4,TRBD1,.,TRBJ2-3,CASSSKRGQGATQYF,TGTGCCAGCAGTTCCAAAAGGGGACAGGGGGCAACGCAGTATTTT
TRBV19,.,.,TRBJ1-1,CASTRLGGTEAFF,TGTGCCAGTACCCGACTAGGTGGTACTGAAGCTTTCTTT
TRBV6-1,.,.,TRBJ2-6,CASAGASGANVLTF,TGTGCCAGCGCGGGGGCCTCTGGGGCCAACGTCCTGACTTTC
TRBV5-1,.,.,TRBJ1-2,CASKDPSDYGYTF,TGCGCCAGCAAAGACCCCAGCGACTATGGCTACACCTTC
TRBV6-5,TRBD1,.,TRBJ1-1,CASSYSNRGTTEAFF,TGTGCCAGCAGTTACTCCAACAGGGGTACCACTGAAGCTTTCTTT
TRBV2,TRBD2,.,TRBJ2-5,CASSNAVAGGEETQYF,TGTGCCAGCAGTAACGCCGTGGCGGGAGGGGAAGAGACCCAGTACTTC
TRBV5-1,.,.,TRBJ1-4,CASSGVNEKLFF,TGCGCCAGCAGCGGAGTTAATGAAAAACTGTTTTTT
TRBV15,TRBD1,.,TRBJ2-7,CAIGQGVSYEQYF,TGTGCCATCGGACAGGGGGTTTCCTACGAGCAGTACTTC
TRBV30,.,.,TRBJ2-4,CAWQDSSDIQYF,TGTGCCTGGCAAGACTCTTCGGACATTCAGTACTTC
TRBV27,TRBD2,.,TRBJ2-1,CASALLAAENEQFF,TGTGCCAGCGCCCTTCTAGCGGCTGAGAATGAGCAGTTCTTC
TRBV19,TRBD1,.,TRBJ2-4,CASRQGNIQYF,TGTGCCAGTCGACAGGGGAACATTCAGTACTTC
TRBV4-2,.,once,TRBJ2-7,CASSQTAGPTYEQYF,TGTGCCAGCAGCCAAACCGCAGGTCCTACCTACGAGCAGTACTTC
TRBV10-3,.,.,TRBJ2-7,CAISGQDLSYEQYF,TGTGCCATCAGTGGCCAGGATCTCTCCTACGAGCAGTACTTC
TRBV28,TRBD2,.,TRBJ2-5,CASSSRLLSGTFQETQYF,TGTGCCAGCAGTTCTCGTTTGCTTAGCGGGACCTTCCAAGAGACCCAGTACTTC
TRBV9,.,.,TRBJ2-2,CASSEDSLAPGELFF,TGTGCCAGCAGCGAGGACAGCCTCGCGCCCGGGGAGCTGTTTTTT
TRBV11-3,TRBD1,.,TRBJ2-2,CASSIGTGVTGELFF,TGTGCCAGCAGCATCGGGACAGGGGTTACCGGGGAGCTGTTTTTT
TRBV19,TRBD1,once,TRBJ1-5,CASSIDRGSGQPQHF,TGTGCCAGTAGCATTGACAGGGGTTCGGGTCAGCCCCAGCATTTT
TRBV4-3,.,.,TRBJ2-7,CASSHQQGGEQYF,TGCGCCAGCAGCCACCAGCAGGGGGGCGAGCAGTACTTC
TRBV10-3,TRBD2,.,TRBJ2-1,CAISVSGAPNEQFF,TGTGCCATCAGTGTTAGCGGGGCCCCCAATGAGCAGTTCTTC
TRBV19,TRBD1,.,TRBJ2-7,CASSLGQGYEQYF,TGTGCCAGTAGTTTGGGACAGGGCTACGAGCAGTACTTC
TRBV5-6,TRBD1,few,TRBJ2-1,CASNSPWGTGGRDEQFF,TGTGCCAGCAACTCCCCCTGGGGGACAGGGGGGCGGGATGAGCAGTTCTTC
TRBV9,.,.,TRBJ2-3,CASSVYWGVGTDTQYF,TGTGCCAGCAGCGTATATTGGGGGGTCGGCACAGATACGCAGTATTTT
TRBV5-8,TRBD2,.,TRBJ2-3,CASSQPGTSGADTQYF,TGTGCCAGCAGCCAACCCGGGACTAGCGGAGCAGATACGCAGTATTTT
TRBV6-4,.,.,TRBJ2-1,CASSETGLYNEQFF,TGTGCCAGCAGTGAGACGGGACTCTACAATGAGCAGTTCTTC
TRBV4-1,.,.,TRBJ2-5,CASSQGLIRGGIQETQYF,TGCGCCAGCAGCCAAGGACTTATTAGGGGGGGGATTCAAGAGACCCAGTACTTC
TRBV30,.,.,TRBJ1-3,CAWSVPSEGGNTIYF,TGTGCCTGGAGTGTACCCTCAGAGGGAGGAAACACCATATATTTT
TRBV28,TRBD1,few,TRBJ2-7,CASRDRVYEQYF,TGTGCCAGCCGGGACAGGGTCTACGAGCAGTACTTC
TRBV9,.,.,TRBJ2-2,CASSVEYTTGELFF,TGTGCCAGCAGCGTCGAATACACCACCGGGGAGCTGTTTTTT
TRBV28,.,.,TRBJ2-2,CASNSPSWELFF,TGTGCCAGCAACTCCCCTTCGTGGGAGCTGTTTTTT